This TCR beta chain emerged from a study of T cell repertoires in cytomegalovirus infection. On the study more broadly: Used in the study were CMV epitopes, some recently identified and HLA-C-restricted, others well-studied and HLA-B-restricted. Public TCR beta signatures provided an indication of both CMV infection and a matching HLA type. Study-wide results and caveats: The ex vivo response showed dominance by HLA-C-restricted CMV-specific TCR beta clonotypes. Summed frequency of shared TCR beta families picked out CMV carriers who also had the relevant HLA.

Each CDR3 protein gets one entry after TCRdb re-called the reads with MiXCR. The data show roughly 920,000 distinct CDR3 sequences, under 40% seen once. This CDR3 has 15 residues. Germline V gene sequence: CDR1 MNHEY, CDR2 SVGAGI. The V end was cut by 0 bases, the J end by 6 bases, with 9 bases between. A few counts support this clonotype. Its specificity is unknown. The material sequenced was cultured CD8+ T cells from PBMCs, taken from culture after CMV antigen stimulation. The chain is built from TRBV6-5 and TRBJ1-6, with unresolved D. The sequence was obtained from a human donor in good health (CMV status not recorded). Some clones in this sample may be carry-over from other donors' samples. The CDR3 loop is CASSYSTARNSPLHF. The CDR3 nucleotides are TGTGCCAGCAGTTACTCGACCGCTCGTAATTCACCCCTCCACTTT.